This record looks at one T cell receptor beta chain sequence and its context. This receptor's antigen is unknown. No much larger clone is present one base from it, and per-base qualities are unavailable. These data come from a study of blood T cell repertoires in COVID-19 (TCRdb year 2020). The study in broad terms: Collaborator samples came from the United States, Italy and Spain and covered acute and convalescent phases of COVID-19. HLA class I and class II types, where available, came from metadata supplied by the sample provider rather than from assay-based typing. Deeply sampled blood TCRbeta repertoires from subjects exposed to, actively infected with, or recovered from COVID-19 were included in the dataset. The prospective study material was composed of cDNA or gDNA derived from T cells, B-cell-depleted T cells, or PBMCs. The samples were drawn from two sources: the first 160 participants of the ongoing ImmuneRACE study, and some 1,300 subjects contributed by 6 global collaborators. Sample metadata almost always included a de-identified subject ID, COVID-19 status, age in years and sex. The repertoires were released in a freely available public database intended as a resource for research on the immune response to SARS-CoV-2.

Enrolling through a virtual design, the prospective study's participants ranged in age from roughly 18 to 95 years and lived across more than 20 United States geographic areas. Cohort assignment in the prospective study relied on participant-reported clinical history from a screening survey and a study questionnaire. In the prospective study, whole blood, serum and a nasopharyngeal or oropharyngeal swab were collected from each participant by mobile phlebotomists. Over an approximately 2-month period, participants in the prospective study had the option of providing additional blood draws and questionnaires. Before DNA extraction, prospective study blood samples were shipped either frozen or at room temperature. TCRbeta CDR3 regions were amplified from genomic DNA using the immunoSEQ Assay, a bias-controlled multiplex PCR. As for how the authors treated the data: The number of nucleated cells in each sample was estimated from the amplification of reference gene primers within the assay. To quantify the absolute abundance of each unique TCRbeta CDR3 rearrangement, sequence reads were collapsed and filtered. For each sample, productive Simpson clonality was calculated as the square root of Simpson's diversity index across productive rearrangements. TCRdb carries this immuneACCESS record with in-frame sequences only. Its versions omit some clonotypes, under half of them owing to an unresolved V gene in the studies checked, with the rest unexplained. From that table come the V and J calls and clone size; the DNA was used to work out D and trimming. The sample table holds some 300,000 clones, of which nearly 90% were seen once. The top ten clonotypes cover roughly 4.3% of the sample.

Points the paper makes about the study in general: Clinical and demographic metadata were provided uncurated, with the amount varying by source and participant.

Input material: PBMCs or T cells enriched from blood (not recorded which). The receptor comes from a woman under 30 with acute COVID-19.

This receptor has the CDR3 CASSRAGVDEQYF. In nucleotides, the sequence is TGTGCCAGCAGCCGGGCGGGAGTCGACGAGCAGTACTTC. The chain links TRBV7-9 with TRBJ2-7; 7 bases in the junction line up with TRBD2. Unmatched junction bases come to 6, with V trimmed by 5 bases and J by 5 bases. From the cysteine up to the phenylalanine, the CDR3 has a length of 13 residues. The entry retains the CDR3 DNA only, 39 bases that are in frame from base 1. The germline V gene (reference sequence) provides CDR1 SEHNR and CDR2 FQNEAQ.